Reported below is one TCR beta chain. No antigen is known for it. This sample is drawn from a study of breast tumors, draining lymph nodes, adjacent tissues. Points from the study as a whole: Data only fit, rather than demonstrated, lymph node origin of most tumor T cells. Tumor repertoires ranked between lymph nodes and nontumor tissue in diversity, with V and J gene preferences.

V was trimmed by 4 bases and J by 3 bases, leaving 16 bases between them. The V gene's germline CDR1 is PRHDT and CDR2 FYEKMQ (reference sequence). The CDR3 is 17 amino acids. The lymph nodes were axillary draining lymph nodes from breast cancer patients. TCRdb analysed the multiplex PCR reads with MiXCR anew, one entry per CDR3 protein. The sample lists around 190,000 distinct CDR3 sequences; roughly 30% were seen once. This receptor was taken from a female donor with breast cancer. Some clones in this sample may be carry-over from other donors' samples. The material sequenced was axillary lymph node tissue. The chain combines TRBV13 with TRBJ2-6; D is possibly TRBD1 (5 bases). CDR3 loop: CASSSPQLQGGANVLTF. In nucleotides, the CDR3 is TGTGCCAGCAGCTCCCCTCAACTCCAGGGTGGGGCCAACGTCCTGACTTTC.